A selection of T cell receptor beta chains follows, all from one sample in a study of cytomegalovirus exposure and HLA in healthy donors. The repertoire was sequenced with immunoSEQ multiplex PCR; TCRdb's copy has only in-frame clones and lacks some. Among 85,000 to 130,000 clones listed, 80% to 90% were seen once. The sample taken for sequencing was PBMCs. All receptors derive from a man aged 45-60 years in good health and CMV-seronegative. Both conserved end residues are part of each CDR3. A D gene is named only where the DNA matches it firmly.

TRBD2,TRBV6-1,TRBJ2-1,TGTGCCAGCACCCAAGACGGGGGGGCGAGCAATGAGCAGTTCTTC,CASTQDGGASNEQFF
NA,TRBV6-1,TRBJ1-3,TGTGCCAGCAGTCCCCTCGGTGCTGGAAACACCATATATTTT,CASSPLGAGNTIYF
TRBD2,TRBV6-5,TRBJ2-7,TGTGCCAGCAGTTACTCCGTAGCGGGGGGCGCCTACGAGCAGTACTTC,CASSYSVAGGAYEQYF
NA,TRBV7-9,TRBJ2-2,TGTGCCAGCAGCTCTACAGACCCCACCGGGGAGCTGTTTTTT,CASSSTDPTGELFF
NA,TRBV7-2,TRBJ1-2,TGTGCCAGCAGCCCCGAAGTACAGCCGAAACCCTATGGCTACACCTTC,CASSPEVQPKPYGYTF
TRBD2,TRBV29-1,TRBJ2-3,TGCAGCGTTGGCCCTCGAGCGGGGGGCCAGGATACGCAGTATTTT,CSVGPRAGGQDTQYF
TRBD1,TRBV4-1,TRBJ1-2,TGCGCCAGCAGCCGACAGGGCGGCTATGGCTACACCTTC,CASSRQGGYGYTF
TRBD2,TRBV19,TRBJ2-7,TGTGCCAGTAGCGAACTAGCGGATACCTACGAGCAGTACTTC,CASSELADTYEQYF
TRBD1,TRBV11-1,TRBJ1-2,TGTGCCAGCAGCTCCTATGACAGGGGACAAGACTATGGCTACACCTTC,CASSSYDRGQDYGYTF
NA,TRBV2,TRBJ1-1,TGTGCCAGCAGTGCCAGACAGGCTTTGAACACTGAAGCTTTCTTT,CASSARQALNTEAFF
NA,TRBV7-2,TRBJ1-1,TGTGCCAGCAGCCTTAGGGGCACTGAAGCTTTCTTT,CASSLRGTEAFF
TRBD1,TRBV5-4,TRBJ2-2,TGTGCCAGCAGCTCCTCGGACAGGGCCGCGAACACCGGGGAGCTGTTTTTT,CASSSSDRAANTGELFF
TRBD1,TRBV19,TRBJ2-6,TGTGCCAGTAGCCCTCCGGGACAGGGCCCCTCTGGGGCCAACGTCCTGACTTTC,CASSPPGQGPSGANVLTF
TRBD1,TRBV10-3,TRBJ2-2,TGTGCCACGACCGGGACAGGGGACACCGGGGAGCTGTTTTTT,CATTGTGDTGELFF
NA,TRBV7-9,TRBJ1-2,TGTGCCAGCAGCTTAGCGGCTGACCCTAGTGATGGCTACACCTTC,CASSLAADPSDGYTF
NA,TRBV18,TRBJ1-6,TGTGCCAGCTCACCTAATTCTGACAGATTAAATTCACCCCTCCACTTT,CASSPNSDRLNSPLHF
TRBD1,TRBV11-2,TRBJ1-1,TGTGCCAGCAGCGTACAGGGGGGGAACACTGAAGCTTTCTTT,CASSVQGGNTEAFF
TRBD2,TRBV2,TRBJ2-3,TGTGCCAGCAGTGAAGGGAGCGGGGGTTTTGGCACAGATACGCAGTATTTT,CASSEGSGGFGTDTQYF
TRBD2,TRBV2,TRBJ2-5,TGTGCCAGCGGGGGGGAGGAGACCCAGTACTTC,CASGGEETQYF
TRBD1,TRBV5-1,TRBJ1-6,TGCGCCAGCTCCCGGGACAGGGGGAATTCACCCCTCCACTTT,CASSRDRGNSPLHF